A few counts support the clone carrying this TCR beta chain. Germline V gene lookup returns CDR1 SGDLS and CDR2 YYNGEE. This CDR3 spans 16 amino acids. V lost 4 bases, J lost 6 bases, and 21 bases lay in between. The sample originates from a study of blood T cell repertoires in COVID-19. Original processing notes: Amplified reference gene primers provided the basis for estimating nucleated cell counts. The assay was immunoSEQ multiplex PCR, and TCRdb's table has in-frame clones only and misses some. The V and J calls and the clone size are those of that table, but D and trimming were determined from the DNA. The sample has about 230,000 clones, 84% seen once; the top ten hold 2% to 2.5%.

Sequencing was done on a sample of peripheral blood. This chain uses TRBV9 with TRBJ2-3; TRBD2 might be the D (7 bases). The sequence was collected from a man between 35 and 55 years old who had recovered from COVID-19. CDR3 in amino acids: CASSPPRTGGVDTQYF. The CDR3 bases are TGTGCCAGCAGCCCCCCTCGGACGGGGGGCGTGGATACGCAGTATTTT.